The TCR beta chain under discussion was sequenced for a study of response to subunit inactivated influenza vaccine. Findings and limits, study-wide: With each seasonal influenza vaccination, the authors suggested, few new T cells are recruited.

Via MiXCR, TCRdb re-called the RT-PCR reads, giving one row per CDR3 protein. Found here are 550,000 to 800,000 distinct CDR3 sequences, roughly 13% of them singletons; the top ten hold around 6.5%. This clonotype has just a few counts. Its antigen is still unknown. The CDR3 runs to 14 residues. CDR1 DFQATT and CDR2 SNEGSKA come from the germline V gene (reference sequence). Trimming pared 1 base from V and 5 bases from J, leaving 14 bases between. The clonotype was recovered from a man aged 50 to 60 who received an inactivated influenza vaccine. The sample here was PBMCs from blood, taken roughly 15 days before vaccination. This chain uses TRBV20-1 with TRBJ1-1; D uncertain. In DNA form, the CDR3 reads TGCAGTGCTAGAGTTGACCCGAGGGCGACTGAAGCTTTCTTT. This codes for CSARVDPRATEAFF.